This T cell receptor beta chain stems from a study of T cells in Graves' hyperthyroidism and ophthalmopathy. Whole-study context: Peripheral blood collection took place at initial diagnosis, before any treatment.

Amplification of TCR beta CDR3 regions used RNA as the template. When the TCR CDR3 underwent first-round RT-PCR, the HTBI primer set was used. TCRdb used MiXCR to reprocess the multiplex PCR reads, holding one entry per CDR3 protein. Of about 290,000 distinct CDR3 sequences listed, 15% to 20% are singletons. The CDR3 extends over 15 amino acids. Germline trimming cut 3 bases from V and 7 bases from J; bases unmatched to any gene: 4. Study-level points and caveats: Most thyroid-expanded clonotypes above 0.001 were also found in blood.

On this clonotype: As yet, its antigen is unknown.

Sequences were obtained from blood. The chain is built from TRBV12-3 or TRBV12-4 and TRBJ1-6, with 9 bases lining up with TRBD1. The sequence was collected from a man between 50 and 59 years old with Graves' ophthalmopathy. The CDR3 region has the DNA TGTGCCAGCAGTTTTGAGGACAGGGGAAATTCACCCCTCCACTTT. As protein: CASSFEDRGNSPLHF.